These 21 T cell receptor beta chains share one sample of origin, sequenced in a study of blood T cell repertoires in COVID-19 (dated by TCRdb to 2019 to 2021). To prepare the library, the immunoSEQ multiplex PCR assay was applied. What TCRdb holds here is the immuneACCESS table cut down to in-frame rearrangements. Part of the clones is not present; checked against another copy, under half of the missing clones reflect an unresolved V gene, and the others are unexplained. The sample records around 250,000 clones, roughly 86% of which are singletons. Together, the top ten hold more than 6.5% of the sample. Input material: peripheral blood. The receptor set was obtained from a woman aged 70-85 years with active or convalescent COVID-19.

V is TRBV7-2 and J is TRBJ2-7, with TRBD2 as a possible D gene (7 bases). Trimming cost V 2 bases and J 4 bases, with 15 bases left between them. Germline V gene lookup returns CDR1 SGHTA and CDR2 FQGNSA. CDR3 length: 15 residues. The CDR3 loop is CASSLNRGAGYEQYF. For the CDR3, the DNA is TGTGCCAGCAGCTTAAACCGGGGGGCCGGTTACGAGCAGTACTTC.

As to this clone: At one boundary the junction diverges from the germline segment, which might be a read error. The J gene is TRBJ1-2, the V gene TRBV19, with TRBD1 as a possible D gene (5 bases). In germline, CDR1 is LNHDA, CDR2 SQIVND (reference sequence). The CDR3 totals 13 residues. CDR3 loop: CASTLGRVRHPIF. The CDR3 region has the DNA TGTGCCAGTACCCTAGGCAGGGTTCGGCATCCAATCTTC.

In nucleotides, the CDR3 is TGTGCCACCAGCACCGAGACCGGGGCTAATGAAAAACTGTTTTTT. Encoded protein: CATSTETGANEKLFF. The chain is built from TRBV15 and TRBJ1-4, with D hard to call. In germline, CDR1 is LNHNV, CDR2 YYDKDF (reference sequence). The length of the CDR3 is 15 residues. Trimming removed 4 bases at V and 3 bases at J, with 12 bases between.

This clone has more than one count but fewer than ten. The chain combines TRBV6-5 with TRBJ2-7, with D tentatively TRBD1 (6 bases). V lost 11 bases to trimming and J lost 5 bases, with 10 bases between them. This CDR3 comprises 10 residues. Germline V gene lookup returns CDR1 MNHEY and CDR2 SVGAGI. The CDR3 here is CAVRGNEQYF. The CDR3 bases are TGTGCCGTTAGGGGGAACGAGCAGTACTTC.

This sequence joins TRBV9 and TRBJ2-6; 12 bases are a match to TRBD2. Germline CDR1 SGDLS, CDR2 YYNGEE. The V segment lost 0 bases and the J segment 2 bases; nucleotides outside the gene matches: 3. The CDR3 has 18 amino acids. CDR3 bases: TGTGCCAGCAGCGTAGGACTAGCGGGGGTTACTGGGGCCAACGTCCTGACTTTC. It codes for CASSVGLAGVTGANVLTF.

The chain uses TRBV5-1 and TRBJ1-1, with 8 bases aligning to TRBD1. CDR1 is SGHRS, CDR2 YFSETQ, per germline. The CDR3 runs 15 residues. J lost 1 base, V lost 0 bases, and 2 bases had no gene match. The CDR3 here is CASSLAGGWNTEAFF. CDR3 in DNA: TGCGCCAGCAGCTTGGCAGGGGGCTGGAACACTGAAGCTTTCTTT.

This clone has more than one count but fewer than ten. The genes are TRBV7-2 and TRBJ1-2; D gene ambiguous. Germline CDR1 and CDR2: SGHTA and FQGNSA. Deletions cut 2 bases from V and 4 bases from J, with 17 bases between. This CDR3 spans 16 amino acids. CDR3: CASSLSPTVTSYGYTF. In DNA, the CDR3 is TGTGCCAGCAGCTTAAGTCCCACAGTGACCTCCTATGGCTACACCTTC. Variable domain in full (rest from reference TRBV7-2 and TRBJ1-2): GAGVSQSPSNKVTEKGKDVELRCDPISGHTALYWYRQSLGQGLEFLIYFQGNSAPDKSGLPSDRFSAERTGGSVSTLTIQRTQQEDSAVYLCASSLSPTVTSYGYTFGSGTRLTVV.

This clone was picked up one time. This CDR3 reads CASTGGAYEQYF. The CDR3 DNA sequence: TGTGCCAGCACCGGCGGAGCCTACGAGCAGTACTTC. The chain links TRBV25-1 to TRBJ2-7; D gene uncertain. The V end lost 7 bases, the J end lost 2 bases, and 9 bases lay between the germline ends. Germline lookup yields CDR1 MGHDK and CDR2 SYGVNS. The CDR3 is 12 amino acids.

The chain is built from TRBV10-2 and TRBJ1-5; D gene ambiguous. Germline CDR1 WSHSY, CDR2 SAAADI. V was shortened by 1 base and J by 6 bases, with 4 bases between the two germline ends. The CDR3 sequence is 12 residues long. CDR3 bases: TGCGCCAGCAGTGAGTACAGTCAGCCCCAGCATTTT. This encodes CASSEYSQPQHF.

The chain carries TRBV10-3 and TRBJ1-3; D gene ambiguous. This CDR3 comprises 12 residues. The V end lost 8 bases, the J end lost 1 base, and 6 bases lay between the germline ends. CDR1 is ENHRY and CDR2 is SYGVKD in the germline V gene. The CDR3 DNA is TGTGCCATCCGGGGATCTGGAAACACCATATATTTT. Protein sequence: CAIRGSGNTIYF.

V usage is TRBV29-1 and J usage is TRBJ1-2; D is undetermined. CDR3 length: 14 amino acids. CDR1 and CDR2 (germline): SQVTM, ANQGSEA. The V end was cut by 5 bases, the J end by 10 bases, with 23 bases between. CDR3 in DNA: TGCAGCGTTCCGCAGGTTGGGATGCGGGGTACCTACACCTTC. This gives the protein CSVPQVGMRGTYTF.

This sequence joins TRBV6-1 and TRBJ1-5, with D maybe TRBD1 (6 bases). The CDR3 totals 17 residues. Trimming took off 1 base at V and 1 base at J, with 14 bases between the two ends. CDR1 MNHNS and CDR2 SASEGT come from the germline V gene. CDR3 sequence: CASSEGTAVGSNQPQHF. CDR3 nucleotides: TGTGCCAGCAGTGAAGGGACAGCAGTCGGAAGCAATCAGCCCCAGCATTTT.

The J gene is TRBJ2-7, the V gene TRBV13, with 7 bases matching TRBD1. CDR1 is PRHDT, CDR2 FYEKMQ, per germline (reference sequence). This CDR3 region has 15 residues. The ends lost 5 bases at V and 1 base at J; junction bases unmatched: 8. CDR3 region: CASSGRNRGSYEQYF. Written as DNA, the CDR3 is TGTGCCAGCAGCGGGCGGAACAGGGGTTCCTACGAGCAGTACTTC.

In nucleotides, the CDR3 is TGTGCCAGCCGTCAGGGACAGGGGGTGAGGAGCAGGCAGTTCTTC. Protein sequence: CASRQGQGVRSRQFF. The gene calls are TRBV7-2 and TRBJ2-1; TRBD1 agrees at 11 bases. Germline lookup yields CDR1 SGHTA and CDR2 FQGNSA. This CDR3 comprises 15 residues. Germline trimming cut 8 bases from V and 12 bases from J; bases unmatched to any gene: 15.

This clone has a single count. The gene calls are TRBV29-1 and TRBJ1-1, with D unclear. Germline CDR1 reads SQVTM; CDR2 reads ANQGSEA. The V end lost 8 bases, the J end lost 4 bases, and 17 bases lay between the germline ends. The CDR3 runs 13 residues. CDR3 in amino acids: CSSLTPRVTEAFF. As DNA, the CDR3 is TGCAGCAGCCTTACCCCCCGGGTCACTGAAGCTTTCTTT.

The chain joins TRBV3-1 (or the pseudogene TRBV3-2) to TRBJ1-2; a possible D gene is TRBD1 (6 bases). V was cut by 2 bases and J by 4 bases, with 17 bases left in between. This CDR3 contains 16 residues. From germline, CDR1 is LGHDT and CDR2 YNNKEL (reference sequence). The chain's CDR3 is CASSQRPSGGGYGYTF. The CDR3 nucleotides read TGTGCCAGCAGCCAACGTCCGAGCGGGGGCGGCTATGGCTACACCTTC.

This sequence joins TRBV11-2 and TRBJ2-7; 7 bases line up with TRBD1. Germline assignment: CDR1 SGHAT and CDR2 FQNNGV. CDR3 size: 17 residues. V was clipped by 5 bases and J by 7 bases; unmatched bases: 20. The CDR3 reads CASSTVGRTGTLWEQYF. The CDR3 region has the DNA TGTGCCAGCAGCACCGTGGGCCGGACAGGTACCCTTTGGGAGCAGTACTTC.

This clone showed up just a few times. The CDR3 region is CASRSVGEKLFF. Written as DNA, the CDR3 is TGTGCCAGCAGGAGCGTCGGGGAAAAACTGTTTTTT. The chain has TRBV27 and TRBJ1-4; D is undetermined. V shed 6 bases and J shed 8 bases, with 10 bases lying between them. The CDR3 covers 12 residues. Per the germline V gene, CDR1 is MNHEY and CDR2 is SMNVEV (reference sequence).

The chain joins TRBV7-9 to TRBJ2-1; 13 positions match TRBD2. V was pared by 5 bases and J by 8 bases, with 9 bases of the junction left unmatched. CDR1 SEHNR and CDR2 FQNEAQ come from the germline V gene (reference sequence). The CDR3 has 16 amino acids. This CDR3 is CASSPMTSGGRHEQFF. CDR3 DNA sequence: TGTGCCAGCAGCCCGATGACTAGCGGGGGGCGGCATGAGCAGTTCTTC.

The chain carries TRBV9 and TRBJ1-6; 7 bases are a match to TRBD1. Trimming took 1 base from V and 10 from J; bases not matched to a gene: 5. CDR3 length equals 14 residues. Germline V lookup: CDR1 SGDLS, CDR2 YYNGEE. DNA of the CDR3: TGTGCCAGCAGCGTAAGACAGGGTGACTCACCCCTCCACTTT. Translated: CASSVRQGDSPLHF.

The rearrangement links TRBV18 to TRBJ1-2; 8 bases match TRBD1. The V segment lost 3 bases and the J segment 8 bases; nucleotides outside the gene matches: 11. This CDR3 comprises 15 residues. Germline-derived CDR1 and CDR2 are KGHSH and LQKENI. The CDR3 loop reads CASSPDAGTGKGYTF. The CDR3 bases are TGTGCCAGCTCACCGGACGCCGGGACAGGAAAAGGCTACACCTTC.